The sequence of this T cell receptor (beta chain) was determined in a study of shared clonotypes between healthy human individuals. Points from the study as a whole: Read depth was anticipated to influence clonotype sharing among donors.

For this clone: Its cognate antigen is unknown.

Researchers partitioned CD4+ cells into CD45RA+ naive and CD45RA-negative memory subsets. Running of the assay took place at deep level. In the original workflow: Junction-only sequences without quality scores were provided by ImmunoSEQ, so filtering was different. Clones were read by immunoSEQ multiplex PCR, and TCRdb kept only the in-frame ones, dropping some. The V and J calls and the clone size are those of that table, but D and trimming were determined from the DNA. This table holds about 660,000 clones, under 80% found once. Germline CDR1 SGHRS, CDR2 YFSETQ. The CDR3 runs 15 residues. V was clipped by 4 bases and J by 5 bases; unmatched bases: 4.

What was sequenced was memory CD4+ T cells sorted from blood. Sample subset: CD45RA-negative fraction. This sequence originates from a woman aged 25-40 years in good health. J is TRBJ2-3 and V is TRBV5-1; 13 positions agree with TRBD2. For the CDR3, the DNA is TGCGCCAGCAGCCCGGGACTAGCGGGAATAGATACGCAGTATTTT. Translating it yields CASSPGLAGIDTQYF. The full variable domain, with the rest looked up from reference TRBV5-1 and TRBJ2-3, is KAGVTQTPRYLIKTRGQQVTLSCSPISGHRSVSWYQQTPGQGLQFLFEYFSETQRNKGNFPGRFSGRQFSNSRSEMNVSTLELGDSALYLCASSPGLAGIDTQYFGPGTRLTVL.